The rows below give T cell receptor beta chains drawn from one sample of a study of T cell repertoires and leukemia-associated antigens. Each CDR3 protein gets one entry after TCRdb re-called the 5' RACE reads with MiXCR. Of approximately 9,300 distinct CDR3 sequences listed, about 40% were seen once; the top ten hold around 61%. The antigens for these receptors are not known. The source material was CD3+ T cells sorted from blood and cultured. The origin of the receptors is a female donor in good health. The CDR3 runs from the conserved cysteine through the conserved F or W. D genes are given only for firm matches. Clone size is stated in some rows and not others, as once, few, many or a class when expanded.

v_call	d_call	clone_size	j_call	cdr3_nt	cdr3_aa
TRBV6-5	TRBD2	few	TRBJ2-1	TGTGCCAGCAGTTCTAGCGGGGAGCAGTTCTTC	CASSSSGEQFF
TRBV20-1	NA	NA	TRBJ2-1	TGCAGTGCTAGAGGCGGAAGCTCCTACAATGAGCAGTTCTTC	CSARGGSSYNEQFF
TRBV7-8	TRBD1	many	TRBJ2-2	TGTGCCAGCAACACTGCCGGGACAGGGGTTACCGGGGAGCTGTTTTTT	CASNTAGTGVTGELFF
TRBV12-3/TRBV12-4	TRBD2	NA	TRBJ2-1	TGTGCCAGCAGTCAATTCGAGACTAGCAACGATGAGCAGTTCTTC	CASSQFETSNDEQFF
TRBV5-1	TRBD2	few	TRBJ2-1	TGCGCCAGCAGCTTGGTTCTAGCGGGAGTAGCCGATGAGCAGTTCTTC	CASSLVLAGVADEQFF
TRBV6-4	NA	few	TRBJ2-2	TGTGCCAGCAGTGAGCGGGACACCGGGGAGCTGTTTTTT	CASSERDTGELFF
TRBV5-1	TRBD2	NA	TRBJ2-1	TGCGCCAGCAGCTCGCTAGCGGGAGGGCCGGGGAGGTATGAGCAGTTCTTC	CASSSLAGGPGRYEQFF
TRBV7-2	NA	NA	TRBJ2-1	TGTGCCAGCAGCTTATGGTGGTATGAGCAGTTCTTC	CASSLWWYEQFF
TRBV18	NA	many	TRBJ2-1	TGTGCCAGCTCACTCGGGACCAACAATGAGCAGTTCTTC	CASSLGTNNEQFF
TRBV5-1	TRBD1	large	TRBJ2-5	TGCGCCAGCAGTCGGGACAGGGGAAGATCAGAGACCCAGTACTTC	CASSRDRGRSETQYF
TRBV5-1	TRBD2	NA	TRBJ2-4	TGCGCCAGCAGCTTGGTAACTAGCGGGAGAAACATTCAGTACTTC	CASSLVTSGRNIQYF
TRBV7-6	TRBD2	NA	TRBJ2-1	TGTGCCAGCAGCGTAACTAGCGGGAGGGCGAATAGAAATGAGCAGTTCTTC	CASSVTSGRANRNEQFF
TRBV29-1	NA	NA	TRBJ2-4	TGCAGCACCCGAGGGGATAGCTCCTACATTCAGTACTTC	CSTRGDSSYIQYF
TRBV7-6	NA	many	TRBJ2-1	TGTGCCAGCAGCTTAGCGGGAGTCGCCAATGAGCAGTTCTTC	CASSLAGVANEQFF
TRBV15	TRBD1	NA	TRBJ2-6	TGTGCCACCGGTACAGGGGTCGGCAGGTCTGGGGCCAACGTCCTGACTTTC	CATGTGVGRSGANVLTF
TRBV27	NA	many	TRBJ2-7	TGTGCCAGCAGTTCTCGGAGGCCCCCCACCTACGAGCAGTACTTC	CASSSRRPPTYEQYF
TRBV24-1	NA	NA	TRBJ2-2	TGTGCCACCAGTGATTTAACCGGGGAGCTGTTTTTT	CATSDLTGELFF